This T cell receptor (beta chain) was recovered during a study of blood T cell repertoires in COVID-19. The repertoire was sequenced with immunoSEQ multiplex PCR; TCRdb's copy has only in-frame clones and lacks some. This sample has 250,000 to 400,000 clones, with roughly 90% found just once. V shed 6 bases, J shed 4 bases, and the junction held 4 bases outside the gene matches. Germline CDR1 SNHLY, CDR2 FYNNEI. CDR3 length equals 13 residues. The TCR originated in a man aged 55 to 69 who had recovered from COVID-19. The sequenced sample consisted of PBMCs or T cells enriched from blood (not recorded which). The chain links TRBV2 to TRBJ2-3; 7 bases fit TRBD1. The CDR3 region has the DNA TGTGCCAGCAGGTTAGGGGGCCCAGATACGCAGTATTTT. Residues: CASRLGGPDTQYF.